The 5 T cell receptor beta chains listed next were all sequenced from one sample in a study of shared clonotypes between healthy human individuals. Sequenced by immunoSEQ multiplex PCR; TCRdb stores in-frame clones only, minus some. The repertoire holds some 2.1 million clones, with over 85% as singletons. CD8 cells classed as naive were CD45RO-negative and positively selected for CCR7, excluding terminally differentiated effector memory CD45RA+ cells. The sample comprised naive CD8+ T cells from PBMCs. These receptors came from a man between 18 and 29 years old in good health. Some clones in this sample may be carry-over from other donors' samples.

J is TRBJ2-3 and V is TRBV9, with TRBD2 as a possible D gene (5 bases). From germline, CDR1 is SGDLS and CDR2 YYNGEE. Trimming cost V 0 bases and J 0 bases, with 8 bases left between them. The CDR3 extends over 15 amino acids. The CDR3 spells CASSVDPGSTDTQYF. The CDR3 DNA is TGTGCCAGCAGCGTAGATCCGGGGAGCACAGATACGCAGTATTTT.

CDR3 residues: CASSHRQGGNEKLFF. The CDR3 coding sequence is TGTGCCAGCAGCCACAGACAGGGGGGTAATGAAAAACTGTTTTTT. V usage is TRBV7-4 and J usage is TRBJ1-4; 9 bases are shared with TRBD1. Germline V CDR1 and CDR2: SGHVT, SQSDAQ. The CDR3 runs to 15 residues. The junction had 5 bases not matched to a gene; V was cut back by 5 bases and J by 4 bases.

This rearrangement joins TRBV27 to TRBJ2-7; TRBD2 might be the D (6 bases). This CDR3 has 15 amino acids. Trimming took 2 bases from V and 6 from J, leaving 17 bases between them. The germline CDR1 and CDR2 sequences are MNHEY and SMNVEV (reference sequence). The CDR3 loop is CASSLTWGGQREQYF. In nucleotides, the CDR3 is TGTGCCAGCAGTTTAACTTGGGGAGGCCAGCGCGAGCAGTACTTC.

Written as DNA, the CDR3 is TGTGCCAGCAGAAGCGGGAGTTGGGAGACCCAGTACTTC. It codes for CASRSGSWETQYF. This rearrangement joins TRBV27 to TRBJ2-5; 8 positions agree with TRBD2. Per germline, CDR1 MNHEY and CDR2 SMNVEV (reference sequence). The CDR3 sequence is 13 residues long. Trimming cost V 6 bases and J 5 bases; bases outside gene matches: 5.

The chain couples TRBV4-1 to TRBJ2-7; tentatively, D is TRBD1 (7 bases). The V gene lost 0 bases and the J gene lost 4 bases, with 25 bases spanning the gap. The CDR3 covers 19 residues. The germline gives CDR1 MGHRA, CDR2 YSYEKL. In DNA form, the CDR3 reads TGCGCCAGCAGCCAAGAGGAGGGGTTTGAGGGGACAGTGAGTTACGAGCAGTACTTC. Translation: CASSQEEGFEGTVSYEQYF.